This record covers a single T cell receptor beta chain. Per the original methods: Counts of nucleated cells, estimated from reference gene primer amplification, were obtained. Sequenced by immunoSEQ multiplex PCR; TCRdb stores in-frame clones only, minus some. That table gives V, J and clone size, and the DNA gave D and trimming. The top ten hold approximately 5.4% of the sample, which has about 300,000 clones, roughly 85% seen once. This entry belongs to a study of blood T cell repertoires in COVID-19. The CDR3 loop spans 14 amino acids. Trimming removed 6 bases at V and 0 bases at J, with 12 bases between. Germline assignment: CDR1 SGHRS and CDR2 YFSETQ.

What was sequenced was PBMCs or T cells enriched from blood (not recorded which). The V gene is TRBV5-1, the J gene TRBJ1-1, with D unclear. This sequence originates from a woman in her 30s who had recovered from COVID-19. Here the CDR3 reads CASNEQSMNTEAFF. CDR3 nucleotides: TGCGCCAGCAACGAACAGTCCATGAACACTGAAGCTTTCTTT.